This entry concerns a single T cell receptor (beta chain). It has no known antigen specificity. The sample holds no much larger clone one base away, and base qualities are not on file. The data belong to a study of T-cell reconstitution after alpha-beta-depleted transplantation in children (dated by TCRdb to between 2015 and 2016). With respect to the entire study: The study quantitatively tracked T-cell immune reconstitution after TCRalphabeta/CD19-depleted allogeneic hematopoietic cell transplantation in children using TCR repertoire profiling.

Library construction relied on PCR. These reads were obtained on an Illumina HiSeq 2500. TCR library preparation used molecular barcoding, with unique molecular identifiers applied to normalize quantification of the TCRbeta repertoire. The public reads were reanalyzed by TCRdb: fastp trimming at Q25, MiXCR alignment, in-frame beta chains only. Rows are combined by CDR3 protein, so each entry shows the most common genes and DNA. A total of over 150,000 distinct CDR3 sequences appear in this sample, roughly 15% of them only once. The top ten clones comprise under 15% of the sample. Based on the germline V gene, the CDR1 and CDR2 sequences are SGHRS and YFSETQ. V ends up 9 bases short and J 5 bases short, with an unmatched junction base count of 12. There are 14 amino acids in the CDR3, from cysteine to phenylalanine inclusive. The kept DNA is CDR3 alone, 42 bases in frame from the first base.

The chain links TRBV5-1 with TRBJ2-5, with 8 bases in between that match TRBD2. Specimen: PBMCs from the stem cell graft donor, collected from the stem cell graft. This receptor was obtained from a human donor who donated a stem cell graft to a child with acute lymphoblastic leukemia. The CDR3 here reads CATKGGLVAETQYF. The DNA is as follows: TGCGCCACGAAAGGGGGACTAGTCGCCGAGACCCAGTACTTC. Full variable domain (CDR3 extended with the reference TRBV5-1 and TRBJ2-5 proteins): KAGVTQTPRYLIKTRGQQVTLSCSPISGHRSVSWYQQTPGQGLQFLFEYFSETQRNKGNFPGRFSGRQFSNSRSEMNVSTLELGDSALYLCATKGGLVAETQYFGPGTRLLVL.